Sequencing of this T cell receptor beta chain was carried out in a study of blood T cell repertoires in COVID-19. Study information: COVID-19 samples collected from the United States, Italy and Spain covered acute and convalescent phases.

TCRdb keeps only in-frame clones here, not all; method: immunoSEQ multiplex PCR. The profile shows roughly 250,000 clones, roughly 88% of them singletons. Trimming at V came to 0 bases and at J to 8 bases, leaving 7 bases not matched to a gene. The germline V gene encodes CDR1 SGDLS and CDR2 YYNGEE. The CDR3 has 15 amino acids. The sequenced sample was peripheral blood. This chain joins TRBV9 and TRBJ2-2; 7 bases agree with TRBD1. This receptor was taken from a woman aged 40 to 50 who had recovered from COVID-19. CDR3 sequence: CASSVGQGRSGELFF. The CDR3 coding sequence is TGTGCCAGCAGCGTAGGACAGGGACGATCGGGGGAGCTGTTTTTT.